Below are 11 T cell receptor beta chains sequenced from a single sample in a study of T cells after yellow fever vaccination. Each CDR3 protein gets one entry after TCRdb re-called the 5' RACE reads with MiXCR. The profile covers under 700,000 distinct CDR3 sequences, with about a sixth appearing a single time and roughly 17% taken by the ten largest. The input for sequencing was PBMCs, taken about 5 days after the first yellow fever vaccination. The source is a man between 18 and 29 years old who received the YFV17D yellow fever vaccine.

The rearrangement links TRBV12-3 or TRBV12-4 to TRBJ2-7; the D gene could be TRBD1 or TRBD2 (5 bases each). This CDR3 region has 14 residues. V was clipped by 6 bases and J by 3 bases, with 15 bases between them. Here the CDR3 DNA reads TGTGCCAGCAGACCGGGACCCAATAACTACGAGCAGTACTTC. Translation: CASRPGPNNYEQYF.

At least ten counts were recorded for this clonotype. CDR3 loop: CASSLVRGGNEQFF. In DNA, the CDR3 is TGTGCCAGCAGCTTAGTGCGGGGGGGCAATGAGCAGTTCTTC. This chain joins TRBV7-2 and TRBJ2-1, with 9 positions matching TRBD2. The germline V gene encodes CDR1 SGHTA and CDR2 FQGNSA. The CDR3 is 14 amino acids. V lost 1 base, J lost 6 bases, and 1 base stayed unmatched.

This clonotype appeared a few times. For the CDR3, the DNA is TGTGCCAGCACCGGGACTACACGGGACACTAGATACAATGAGCAGTTCTTC. This encodes CASTGTTRDTRYNEQFF. The chain links TRBV28 to TRBJ2-1; D perhaps matches TRBD2 (7 bases). The CDR3 contains 17 residues. V lost 7 bases and J lost 4, with 23 bases in between. The germline gives CDR1 MDHEN, CDR2 SYDVKM.

Many counts were recorded for this clonotype. V usage is TRBV3-1 and J usage is TRBJ2-5; tentative D call: TRBD2 (6 bases). Trimming cost V 0 bases and J 5 bases, with 16 bases left between them. Per the germline V gene, CDR1 is LGHDT and CDR2 is YNNKEL (reference sequence). This CDR3 region has 16 residues. CDR3 DNA: TGTGCCAGCAGCCAAGACGCCGGGAGTTGGAGCGAGACCCAGTACTTC. Translating gives CASSQDAGSWSETQYF.

At least ten counts were recorded for this clonotype. The V gene is TRBV9, the J gene TRBJ2-2; 7 bases map to TRBD1. CDR1 and CDR2 from the germline V gene are SGDLS and YYNGEE. CDR3 length: 16 residues. The J segment lost 8 bases and the V segment lost 3 bases, leaving 13 bases of the junction unmatched. CDR3 sequence reads: CASSDNAMRGQGELFF. The CDR3 nucleotides are TGTGCCAGCAGCGACAACGCGATGAGGGGGCAGGGGGAGCTGTTTTTT.

This clonotype came up a few times. This rearrangement joins TRBV5-4 to TRBJ2-3; D may correspond to TRBD1 or TRBD2 (5 bases each). From germline, CDR1 is SGHNT and CDR2 YYREEE (reference sequence). This CDR3 has 15 residues. The V end was cut by 2 bases, the J end by 0 bases, with 10 bases between. The CDR3 DNA follows: TGTGCCAGCAGCTTACCGGGACCCAGCACAGATACGCAGTATTTT. Encoded protein: CASSLPGPSTDTQYF.

The chain joins TRBV5-5 to TRBJ2-3; 7 nucleotides align to TRBD1. The CDR3 runs 16 residues. J was trimmed by 5 bases and V by 4 bases; bases with no gene match: 13. Germline lookup yields CDR1 SGHKS and CDR2 YYEKEE (reference sequence). CDR3 residues: CASSARVTGALDTQYF. The CDR3 DNA reads as TGTGCCAGCAGCGCCCGAGTTACAGGGGCCTTAGATACGCAGTATTTT.

This chain links TRBV4-3 with TRBJ2-1, with TRBD2 identical over 13 bases. The V segment lost 3 bases and the J segment 8 bases; nucleotides outside the gene matches: 10. The CDR3 extends over 17 amino acids. Per the germline V gene, CDR1 is LGHNA and CDR2 is YSLEER. DNA for the CDR3: TGCGCCAGCAGCCAGACTAGGACTAGCGGGGGATTTGATGAGCAGTTCTTC. This codes for CASSQTRTSGGFDEQFF.

This clonotype has a handful of counts. The chain uses TRBV12-3 or TRBV12-4 and TRBJ1-1; 7 bases line up with TRBD1. This CDR3 has 12 amino acids. V was pared by 8 bases and J by 4 bases, with 4 bases of the junction left unmatched. The CDR3 nucleotides are TGTGCCAGCTGGCAGGGGGGCACTGAAGCTTTCTTT. Its protein product is CASWQGGTEAFF.

There are many counts of this clonotype. The chain couples TRBV6-5 to TRBJ2-5; possible D gene TRBD2, 6 bases. From germline, CDR1 is MNHEY and CDR2 SVGAGI. This CDR3 is built from 17 residues. Trimming left V 0 bases short and J 4 bases short, with 18 bases between. The CDR3 is CASSYSSIPSGRETQYF. As DNA, the CDR3 is TGTGCCAGCAGTTACTCGAGTATTCCGAGCGGGCGAGAGACCCAGTACTTC.

The rearrangement links TRBV6-5 to TRBJ2-3; no definite D call. Trimming took 3 bases from V and 4 from J, leaving 14 bases between them. CDR3 length: 15 residues. Germline-derived CDR1 and CDR2 are MNHEY and SVGAGI. CDR3 coding DNA: TGTGCCAGCAGTTATGGGCAGGCATCACCAGATACGCAGTATTTT. Translation: CASSYGQASPDTQYF.